The clone carrying this T cell receptor (beta chain) was observed a few times. The antigen is unknown. The entry originates in a study of T cell repertoires in cytomegalovirus infection. TCRdb re-called the reads through MiXCR, storing one row per CDR3 protein. This sample carries about 700,000 distinct CDR3 sequences, about 33% of them seen once, and the ten largest clones take 18%. The CDR3 is 15 residues long. The ends lost 5 bases at V and 4 bases at J; junction bases unmatched: 4. Study-wide results and caveats: CMV-specific HLA-C-restricted TCR beta clonotypes dominated the ex vivo response. Identification of carriers of CMV plus the relevant HLA was achieved through cumulative public TCR beta family frequency.

The source of this sequence is a human donor in good health (CMV status not recorded). Some clones in this sample may be carry-over from other donors' samples. The rearrangement links TRBV12-3 or TRBV12-4 to TRBJ2-7, with 14 bases lining up with TRBD2. This specimen was cultured PBMCs, taken from culture after CMV antigen stimulation. The CDR3 loop reads CASSVGLAGDYEQYF. The CDR3 nucleotides read TGTGCCAGCAGTGTGGGACTAGCGGGAGATTACGAGCAGTACTTC.